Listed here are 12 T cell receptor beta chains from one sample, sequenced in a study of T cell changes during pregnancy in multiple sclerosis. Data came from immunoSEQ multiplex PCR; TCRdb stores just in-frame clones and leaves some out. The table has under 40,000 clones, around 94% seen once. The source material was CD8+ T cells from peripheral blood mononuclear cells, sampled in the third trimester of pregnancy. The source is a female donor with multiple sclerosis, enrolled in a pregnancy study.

The CDR3 DNA is TGTGCCAGCAGGAGTCCCACCGGGGAGCTGTTTTTT. Its protein is CASRSPTGELFF. V usage is TRBV9 and J usage is TRBJ2-2; D ambiguous. Trimming removed 5 bases from V and 4 bases from J, with 6 bases in between. The germline CDR1 and CDR2 sequences are SGDLS and YYNGEE. This CDR3 contains 12 residues.

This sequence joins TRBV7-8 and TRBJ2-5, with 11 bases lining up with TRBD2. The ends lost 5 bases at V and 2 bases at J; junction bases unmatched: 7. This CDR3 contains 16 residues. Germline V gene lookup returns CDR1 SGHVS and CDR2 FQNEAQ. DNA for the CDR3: TGTGCCAGCAGCGTACCGGGACTAGCGGAACAAGAGACCCAGTACTTC. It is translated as CASSVPGLAEQETQYF. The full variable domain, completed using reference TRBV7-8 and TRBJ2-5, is GAGVSQSPRYKVAKRGQDVALRCDPISGHVSLFWYQQALGQGPEFLTYFQNEAQLDKSGLPSDRFFAERPEGSVSTLKIQRTQQEDSAVYLCASSVPGLAEQETQYFGPGTRLLVL.

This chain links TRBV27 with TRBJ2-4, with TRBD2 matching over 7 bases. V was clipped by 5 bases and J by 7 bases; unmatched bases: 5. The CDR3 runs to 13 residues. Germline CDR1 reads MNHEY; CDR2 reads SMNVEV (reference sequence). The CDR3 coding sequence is TGTGCCAGCAGTCGGGGGGAGGGCAACATTCAGTACTTC. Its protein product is CASSRGEGNIQYF.

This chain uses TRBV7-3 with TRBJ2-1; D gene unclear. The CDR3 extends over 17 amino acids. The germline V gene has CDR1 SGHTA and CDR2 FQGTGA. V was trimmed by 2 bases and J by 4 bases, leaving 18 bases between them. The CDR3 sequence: CASSLAPIGSPYNEQFF. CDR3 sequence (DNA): TGTGCCAGCAGCTTAGCCCCCATAGGTAGCCCTTACAATGAGCAGTTCTTC. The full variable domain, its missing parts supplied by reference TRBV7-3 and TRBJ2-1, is GAGVSQTPSNKVTEKGKYVELRCDPISGHTALYWYRQSLGQGPEFLIYFQGTGAADDSGLPNDRFFAVRPEGSVSTLKIQRTERGDSAVYLCASSLAPIGSPYNEQFFGPGTRLTVL.

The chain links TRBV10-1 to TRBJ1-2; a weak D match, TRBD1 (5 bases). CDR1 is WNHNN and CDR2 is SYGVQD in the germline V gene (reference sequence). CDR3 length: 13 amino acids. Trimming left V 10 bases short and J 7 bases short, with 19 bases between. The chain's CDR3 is CAKTPGGGPGYTF. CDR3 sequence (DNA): TGCGCCAAAACGCCCGGCGGGGGACCTGGCTACACCTTC.

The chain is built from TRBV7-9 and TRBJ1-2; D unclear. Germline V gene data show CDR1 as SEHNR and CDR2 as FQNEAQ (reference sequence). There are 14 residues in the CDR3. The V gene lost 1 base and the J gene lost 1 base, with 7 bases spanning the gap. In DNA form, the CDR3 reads TGTGCCAGCAGCTTAGAACGGTTTAACTATGGCTACACCTTC. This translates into CASSLERFNYGYTF.

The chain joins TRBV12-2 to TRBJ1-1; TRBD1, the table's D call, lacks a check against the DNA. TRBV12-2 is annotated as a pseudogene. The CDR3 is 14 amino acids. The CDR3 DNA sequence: TGTGCAAGTCGCATAAGACAGGGGGACACTGAAGCTTTCTTT. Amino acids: CASRIRQGDTEAFF.

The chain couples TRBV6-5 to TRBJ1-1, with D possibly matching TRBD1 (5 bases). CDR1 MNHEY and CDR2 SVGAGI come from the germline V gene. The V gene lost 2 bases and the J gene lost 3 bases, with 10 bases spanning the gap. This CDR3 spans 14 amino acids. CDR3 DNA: TGTGCCAGCAGTTACGCTTGGGGGGACACTGAAGCTTTCTTT. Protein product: CASSYAWGDTEAFF.

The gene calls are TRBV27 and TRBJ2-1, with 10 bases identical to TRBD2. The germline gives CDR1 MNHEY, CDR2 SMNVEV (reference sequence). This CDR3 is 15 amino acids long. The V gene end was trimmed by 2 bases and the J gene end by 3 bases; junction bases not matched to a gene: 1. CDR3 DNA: TGTGCCAGCAGTTTAGGACTAGCGGACTACAATGAGCAGTTCTTC. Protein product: CASSLGLADYNEQFF.

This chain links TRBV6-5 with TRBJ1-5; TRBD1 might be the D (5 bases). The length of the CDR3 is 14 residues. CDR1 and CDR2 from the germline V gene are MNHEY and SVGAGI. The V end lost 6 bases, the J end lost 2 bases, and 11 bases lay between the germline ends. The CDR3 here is CASSRGGGNQPQHF. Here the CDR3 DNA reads TGTGCCAGCAGCCGCGGGGGTGGCAATCAGCCCCAGCATTTT.

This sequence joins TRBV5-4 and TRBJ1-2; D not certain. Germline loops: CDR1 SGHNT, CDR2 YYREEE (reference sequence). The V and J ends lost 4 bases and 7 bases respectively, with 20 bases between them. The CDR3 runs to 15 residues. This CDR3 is CASSAEAGSLSGYTF. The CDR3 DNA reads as TGTGCCAGCAGCGCGGAGGCCGGGTCCTTGTCTGGCTACACCTTC.

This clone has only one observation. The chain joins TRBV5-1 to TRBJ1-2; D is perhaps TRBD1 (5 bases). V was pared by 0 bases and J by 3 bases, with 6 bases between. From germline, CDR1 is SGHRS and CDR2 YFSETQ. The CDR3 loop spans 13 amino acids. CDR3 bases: TGCGCCAGCAGCTTGGGGGGGGACTATGGCTACACCTTC. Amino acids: CASSLGGDYGYTF.